The 9 T cell receptor beta chains given below trace back to one sample, sequenced in a study of CD8 T cells in ankylosing spondylitis. Each CDR3 protein gets one entry after TCRdb re-called the 5' RACE reads with MiXCR. The profile shows about 240,000 distinct CDR3 sequences, over 8.5% of them singletons. Input material: blood, either unsorted or a sorted T cell fraction (not recorded which). The origin of the receptors is a male donor with ankylosing spondylitis or in good health (not recorded which).

This clonotype was recorded at least ten times. The chain joins TRBV7-6 to TRBJ1-1, with unresolved D. The V gene's germline CDR1 is SGHVS and CDR2 FNYEAQ. The CDR3 contains 14 residues. The V end lost 5 bases, the J end lost 1 base, and 11 bases lay between the germline ends. The CDR3 DNA reads TGTGCCAGCAGCCTATTTGACGAGAACACTGAAGCTTTCTTT. This encodes CASSLFDENTEAFF. The complete variable domain, with remaining parts taken from reference TRBV7-6 and TRBJ1-1, reads GAGVSQSPRYKVTKRGQDVALRCDPISGHVSLYWYRQALGQGPEFLTYFNYEAQQDKSGLPNDRFSAERPEGSISTLTIQRTEQRDSAMYRCASSLFDENTEAFFGQGTRLTVV.

In its sample, this clonotype was seen many times. The gene calls are TRBV28 and TRBJ2-1, with a possible D match to TRBD2 (6 bases). The CDR3 is 15 amino acids. The germline gives CDR1 MDHEN, CDR2 SYDVKM. The V end lost 3 bases, the J end lost 6 bases, and 15 bases lay between the germline ends. The CDR3: CASSLDTPGGNEQFF. DNA of the CDR3: TGTGCCAGCAGTTTGGACACCCCCGGGGGCAATGAGCAGTTCTTC.

The genes are TRBV5-1 and TRBJ1-2; D call uncertain. CDR1 SGHRS and CDR2 YFSETQ come from the germline V gene. The CDR3 totals 12 residues. Trimming pared 3 bases from V and 6 bases from J, leaving 9 bases between. CDR3 sequence reads: CASSSGADGYTF. In nucleotides, the CDR3 is TGCGCCAGCAGCTCGGGAGCGGATGGCTACACCTTC.

The chain employs TRBV12-3 or TRBV12-4 and TRBJ2-3, with 8 nucleotides matching TRBD1. J gave up 1 base and V 3 bases, and 18 bases lay outside the gene matches. The CDR3 contains 20 residues. The CDR3 DNA follows: TGTGCCAGCAGTTTGGGGAATACTCCCCTGACAGGGGTAGGCACAGATACGCAGTATTTT. Its translation: CASSLGNTPLTGVGTDTQYF.

This clonotype turned up a few times. This chain connects TRBV10-3 to TRBJ2-7; TRBD2 might be the D (6 bases). CDR3 length equals 14 residues. The V gene's germline CDR1 is ENHRY and CDR2 SYGVKD. V lost 6 bases, J lost 5 bases, and 17 bases lay in between. Here the CDR3 reads CAISARQEGHEQYF. The CDR3 coding sequence is TGTGCCATCAGCGCCCGCCAGGAGGGTCACGAGCAGTACTTC.

The rearrangement links TRBV6-6 to TRBJ1-1; 7 positions agree with TRBD1. The CDR3 has 12 residues. V trimming: 6 bases; J trimming: 4 bases; junction bases outside the gene matches: 2. CDR1 and CDR2 from the germline V gene are MNHNY and SVGAGI (reference sequence). The CDR3 nucleotides read TGTGCCAGCAGCAGACAGGGCACTGAAGCTTTCTTT. Amino acid sequence: CASSRQGTEAFF.

This clonotype was found many times. The chain uses TRBV7-8 and TRBJ2-2, with 7 bases aligning to TRBD1. This CDR3 has 15 amino acids. V was clipped by 8 bases and J by 1 base; unmatched bases: 7. Germline V gene data show CDR1 as SGHVS and CDR2 as FQNEAQ. Here the CDR3 reads CASRRQGWNTGELFF. Written as DNA, the CDR3 is TGTGCCAGCCGCCGACAGGGTTGGAACACCGGGGAGCTGTTTTTT.

This rearrangement joins TRBV2 to TRBJ1-1; D is possibly TRBD1 (5 bases). The length of the CDR3 is 20 residues. Germline assignment: CDR1 SNHLY and CDR2 FYNNEI. V was shortened by 6 bases and J by 0 bases, with 29 bases between the two germline ends. The DNA for the CDR3 is TGTGCCAGCAGGATGGTAGCCAATACATACTGGGGGGTAATGAACACTGAAGCTTTCTTT. Protein: CASRMVANTYWGVMNTEAFF.

This chain connects TRBV25-1 to TRBJ1-1; 12 bases align to TRBD1. Per the germline V gene, CDR1 is MGHDK and CDR2 is SYGVNS. Trimming took 5 bases from V and 5 from J; bases not matched to a gene: 12. The CDR3 is 17 amino acids. CDR3 nucleotides: TGTGCCAGCAGTACCATCCTCCGGGACAGGGGGCGGACTGAAGCTTTCTTT. It is translated as CASSTILRDRGRTEAFF.